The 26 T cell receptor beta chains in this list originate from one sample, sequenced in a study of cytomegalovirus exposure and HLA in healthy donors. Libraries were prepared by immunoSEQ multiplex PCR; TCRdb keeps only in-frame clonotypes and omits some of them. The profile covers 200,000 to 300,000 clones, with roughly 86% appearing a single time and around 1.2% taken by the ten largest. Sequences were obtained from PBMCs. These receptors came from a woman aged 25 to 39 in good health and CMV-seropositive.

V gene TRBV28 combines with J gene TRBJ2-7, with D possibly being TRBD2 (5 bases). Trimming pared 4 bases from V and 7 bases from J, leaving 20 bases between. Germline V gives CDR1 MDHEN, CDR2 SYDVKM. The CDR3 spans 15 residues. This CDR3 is CASSSSGLAPGEQYF. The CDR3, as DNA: TGTGCCAGCAGTTCTTCCGGGCTAGCCCCTGGGGAGCAGTACTTC.

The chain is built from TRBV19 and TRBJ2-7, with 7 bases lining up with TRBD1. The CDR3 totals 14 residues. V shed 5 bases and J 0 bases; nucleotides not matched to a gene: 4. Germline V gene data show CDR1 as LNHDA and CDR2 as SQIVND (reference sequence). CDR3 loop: CASSARQGSYEQYF. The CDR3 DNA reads TGTGCCAGTAGTGCCCGACAGGGCTCCTACGAGCAGTACTTC.

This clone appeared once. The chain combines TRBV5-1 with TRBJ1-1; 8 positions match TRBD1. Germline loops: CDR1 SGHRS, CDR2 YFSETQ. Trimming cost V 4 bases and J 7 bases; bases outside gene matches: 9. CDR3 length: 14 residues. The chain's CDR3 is CASSMATGANEAFF. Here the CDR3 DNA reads TGCGCCAGCAGCATGGCGACAGGGGCAAATGAAGCTTTCTTT.

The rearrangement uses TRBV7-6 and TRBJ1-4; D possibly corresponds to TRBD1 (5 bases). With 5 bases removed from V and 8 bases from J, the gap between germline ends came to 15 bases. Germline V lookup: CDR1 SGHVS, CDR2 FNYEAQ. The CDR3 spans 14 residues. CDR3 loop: CASSPGGAVEKLFF. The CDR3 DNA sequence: TGTGCCAGCAGCCCGGGTGGGGCGGTGGAAAAACTGTTTTTT.

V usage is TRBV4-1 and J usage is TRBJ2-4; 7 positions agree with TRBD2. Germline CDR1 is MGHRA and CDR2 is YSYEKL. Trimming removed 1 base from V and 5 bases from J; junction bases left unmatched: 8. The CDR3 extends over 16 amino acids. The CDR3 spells CASSQGEGLLENIQYF. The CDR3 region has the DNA TGCGCCAGCAGCCAAGGGGAGGGCCTTTTGGAAAACATTCAGTACTTC.

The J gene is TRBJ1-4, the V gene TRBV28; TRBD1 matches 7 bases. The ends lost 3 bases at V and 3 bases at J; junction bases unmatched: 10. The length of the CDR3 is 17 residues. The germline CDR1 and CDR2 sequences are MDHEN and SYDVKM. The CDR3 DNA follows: TGTGCCAGCAGTTTTCGACAGGGCATCCACTCTAATGAAAAACTGTTTTTT. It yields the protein CASSFRQGIHSNEKLFF.

The CDR3 spells CAVKTGQGTVNTEAFF. The CDR3 bases are TGTGCCGTTAAAACGGGACAGGGGACCGTGAACACTGAAGCTTTCTTT. The chain employs TRBV28 and TRBJ1-1, with 10 bases lining up with TRBD1. Germline CDR1 and CDR2: MDHEN and SYDVKM. With V trimmed by 11 bases and J by 0 bases, 12 bases remained unmatched. The length of the CDR3 is 16 residues.

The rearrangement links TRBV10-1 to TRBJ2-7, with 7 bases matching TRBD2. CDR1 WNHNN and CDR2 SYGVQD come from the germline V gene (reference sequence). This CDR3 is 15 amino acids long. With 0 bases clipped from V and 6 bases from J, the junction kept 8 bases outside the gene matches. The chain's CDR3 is CASSESIGGSSEQYF. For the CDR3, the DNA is TGCGCCAGCAGTGAGTCGATCGGCGGGAGTAGCGAGCAGTACTTC.

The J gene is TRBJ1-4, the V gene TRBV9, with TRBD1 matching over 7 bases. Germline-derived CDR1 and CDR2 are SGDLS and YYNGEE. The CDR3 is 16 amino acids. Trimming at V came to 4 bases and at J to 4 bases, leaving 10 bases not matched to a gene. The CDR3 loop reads CASSLGGQGINEKLFF. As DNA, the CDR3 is TGTGCCAGCAGCCTAGGGGGCCAGGGGATTAATGAAAAACTGTTTTTT.

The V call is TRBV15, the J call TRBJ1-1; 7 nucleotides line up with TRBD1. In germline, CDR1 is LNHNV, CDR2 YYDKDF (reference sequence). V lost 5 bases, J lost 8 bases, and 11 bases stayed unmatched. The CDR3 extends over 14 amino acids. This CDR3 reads CATSEGSGTEEAFF. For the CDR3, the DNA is TGTGCCACCAGCGAGGGTTCCGGGACAGAAGAAGCTTTCTTT. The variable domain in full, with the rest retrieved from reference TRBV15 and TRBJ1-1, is DAMVIQNPRYQVTQFGKPVTLSCSQTLNHNVMYWYQQKSSQAPKLLFHYYDKDFNNEADTPDNFQSRRPNTSFCFLDIRSPGLGDTAMYLCATSEGSGTEEAFFGQGTRLTVV.

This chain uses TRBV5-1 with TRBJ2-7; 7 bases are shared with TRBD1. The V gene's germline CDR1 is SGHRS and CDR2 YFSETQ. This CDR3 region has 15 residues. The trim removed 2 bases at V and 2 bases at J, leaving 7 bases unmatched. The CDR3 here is CASSLGGSKAYEQYF. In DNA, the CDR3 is TGCGCCAGCAGCTTAGGGGGCTCCAAGGCCTACGAGCAGTACTTC.

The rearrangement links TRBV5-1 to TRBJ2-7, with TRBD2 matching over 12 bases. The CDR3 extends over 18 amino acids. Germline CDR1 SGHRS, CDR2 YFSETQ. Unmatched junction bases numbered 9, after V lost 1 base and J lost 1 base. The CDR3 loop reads CASSLFLAGGKGSYEQYF. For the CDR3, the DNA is TGCGCCAGCAGCTTGTTCCTAGCGGGAGGGAAGGGATCCTACGAGCAGTACTTC.

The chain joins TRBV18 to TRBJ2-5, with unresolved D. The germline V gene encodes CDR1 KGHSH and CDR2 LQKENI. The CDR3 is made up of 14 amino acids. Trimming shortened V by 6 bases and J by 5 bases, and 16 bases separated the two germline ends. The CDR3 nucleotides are TGTGCCAGCTCCCCCATGTCAGCGAGTGAGACCCAGTACTTC. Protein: CASSPMSASETQYF. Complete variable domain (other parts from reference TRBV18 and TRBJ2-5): NAGVMQNPRHLVRRRGQEARLRCSPMKGHSHVYWYRQLPEEGLKFMVYLQKENIIDESGMPKERFSAEFPKEGPSILRIQQVVRGDSAAYFCASSPMSASETQYFGPGTRLLVL.

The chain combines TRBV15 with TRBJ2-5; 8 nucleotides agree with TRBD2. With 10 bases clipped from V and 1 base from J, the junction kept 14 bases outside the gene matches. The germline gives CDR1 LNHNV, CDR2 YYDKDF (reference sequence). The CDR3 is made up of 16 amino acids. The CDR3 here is CAIGATSGSFQETQYF. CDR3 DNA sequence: TGTGCCATCGGTGCAACTAGCGGATCCTTCCAAGAGACCCAGTACTTC.

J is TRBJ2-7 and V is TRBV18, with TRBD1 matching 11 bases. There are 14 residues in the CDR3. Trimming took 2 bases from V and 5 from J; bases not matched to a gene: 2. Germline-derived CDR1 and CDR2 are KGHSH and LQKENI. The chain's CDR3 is CASSPRTGGNEQYF. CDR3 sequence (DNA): TGTGCCAGCTCACCAAGGACAGGGGGCAACGAGCAGTACTTC. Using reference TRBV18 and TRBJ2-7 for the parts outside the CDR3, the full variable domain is NAGVMQNPRHLVRRRGQEARLRCSPMKGHSHVYWYRQLPEEGLKFMVYLQKENIIDESGMPKERFSAEFPKEGPSILRIQQVVRGDSAAYFCASSPRTGGNEQYFGPGTRLTVT.

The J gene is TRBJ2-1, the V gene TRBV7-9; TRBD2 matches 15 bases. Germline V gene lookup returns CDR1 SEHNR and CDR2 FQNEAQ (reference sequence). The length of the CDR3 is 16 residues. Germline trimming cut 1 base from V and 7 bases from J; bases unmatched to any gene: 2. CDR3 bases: TGTGCCAGCAGCTTAGAAGGGACTAGCGGGAGGAATGAGCAGTTCTTC. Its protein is CASSLEGTSGRNEQFF.

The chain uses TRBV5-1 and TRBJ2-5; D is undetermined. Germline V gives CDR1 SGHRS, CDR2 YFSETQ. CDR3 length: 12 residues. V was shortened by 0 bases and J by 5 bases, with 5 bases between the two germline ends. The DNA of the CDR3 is TGCGCCAGCAGCTTGGCCCTCGAGACCCAGTACTTC. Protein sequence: CASSLALETQYF. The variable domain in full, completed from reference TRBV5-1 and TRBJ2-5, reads KAGVTQTPRYLIKTRGQQVTLSCSPISGHRSVSWYQQTPGQGLQFLFEYFSETQRNKGNFPGRFSGRQFSNSRSEMNVSTLELGDSALYLCASSLALETQYFGPGTRLLVL.

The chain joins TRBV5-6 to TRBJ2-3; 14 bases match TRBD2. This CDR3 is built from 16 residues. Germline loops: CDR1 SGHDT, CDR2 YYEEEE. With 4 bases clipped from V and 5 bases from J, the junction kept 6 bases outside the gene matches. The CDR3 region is CASSTGLAGVIDTQYF. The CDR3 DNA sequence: TGTGCCAGCAGCACGGGACTAGCGGGAGTAATAGATACGCAGTATTTT.

The CDR3 nucleotides are TGCAGCGTACGGACAGGGGGGTTAGAGACCCAGTACTTC. Protein: CSVRTGGLETQYF. The chain carries TRBV29-1 and TRBJ2-5, with 10 bases fitting TRBD1. V lost 6 bases, J lost 4 bases, and 5 bases stayed unmatched. CDR1 and CDR2 from the germline V gene are SQVTM and ANQGSEA. The CDR3 sequence is 13 residues long.

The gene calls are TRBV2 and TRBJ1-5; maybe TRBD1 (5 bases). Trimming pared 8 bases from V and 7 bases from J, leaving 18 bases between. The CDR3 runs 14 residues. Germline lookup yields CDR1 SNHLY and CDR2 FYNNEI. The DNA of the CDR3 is TGTGCCAGCGGGTTGGGCAGGGTGGGACAGCCCCAGCATTTT. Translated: CASGLGRVGQPQHF.

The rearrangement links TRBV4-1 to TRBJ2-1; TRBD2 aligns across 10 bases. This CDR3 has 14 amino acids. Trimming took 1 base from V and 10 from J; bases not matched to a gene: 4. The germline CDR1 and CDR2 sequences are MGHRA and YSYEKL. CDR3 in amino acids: CASSQVGTSDEQFF. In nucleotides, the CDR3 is TGCGCCAGCAGCCAAGTAGGGACTAGCGACGAGCAGTTCTTC.

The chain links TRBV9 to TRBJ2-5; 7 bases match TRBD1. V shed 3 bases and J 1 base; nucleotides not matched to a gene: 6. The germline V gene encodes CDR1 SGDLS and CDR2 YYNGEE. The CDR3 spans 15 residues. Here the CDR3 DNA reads TGTGCCAGCAGCGGTGGACAGGCCATCCAAGAGACCCAGTACTTC. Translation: CASSGGQAIQETQYF.

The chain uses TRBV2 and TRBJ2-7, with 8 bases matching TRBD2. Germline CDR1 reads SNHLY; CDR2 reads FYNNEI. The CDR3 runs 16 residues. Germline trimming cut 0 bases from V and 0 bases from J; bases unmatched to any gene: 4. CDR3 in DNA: TGTGCCAGCAGTGAAGCTGCGGGGGGAGGCTCCTACGAGCAGTACTTC. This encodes CASSEAAGGGSYEQYF.

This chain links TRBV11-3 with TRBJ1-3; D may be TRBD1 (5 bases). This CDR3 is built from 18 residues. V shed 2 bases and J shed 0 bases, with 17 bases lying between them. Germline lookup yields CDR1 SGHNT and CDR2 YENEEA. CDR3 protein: CASSLILFPGGSGNTIYF. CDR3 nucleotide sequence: TGTGCCAGCAGCTTAATCCTTTTCCCGGGGGGCTCTGGAAACACCATATATTTT. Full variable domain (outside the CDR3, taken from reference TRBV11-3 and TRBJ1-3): EAGVVQSPRYKIIEKKQPVAFWCNPISGHNTLYWYLQNLGQGPELLIRYENEEAVDDSQLPKDRFSAERLKGVDSTLKIQPAELGDSAVYLCASSLILFPGGSGNTIYFGEGSWLTVV.

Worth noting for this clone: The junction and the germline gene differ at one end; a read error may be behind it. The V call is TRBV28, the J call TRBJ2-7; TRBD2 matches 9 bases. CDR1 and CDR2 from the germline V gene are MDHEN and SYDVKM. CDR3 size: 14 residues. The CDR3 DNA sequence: TGTGCCACCAGTAGCGGGAGTCTCCCCTACGAGCAGTACTTC. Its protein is CATSSGSLPYEQYF. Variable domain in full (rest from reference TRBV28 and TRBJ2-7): DVKVTQSSRYLVKRTGEKVFLECVQDMDHENMFWYRQDPGLGLRLIYFSYDVKMKEKGDIPEGYSVSREKKERFSLILESASTNQTSMYLCATSSGSLPYEQYFGPGTRLTVT.

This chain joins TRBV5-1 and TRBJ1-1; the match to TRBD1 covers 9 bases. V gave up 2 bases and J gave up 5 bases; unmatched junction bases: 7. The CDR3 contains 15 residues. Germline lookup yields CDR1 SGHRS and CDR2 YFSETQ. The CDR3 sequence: CASSLMRTGVTEAFF. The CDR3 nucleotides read TGCGCCAGCAGCTTAATGAGGACAGGGGTAACTGAAGCTTTCTTT.